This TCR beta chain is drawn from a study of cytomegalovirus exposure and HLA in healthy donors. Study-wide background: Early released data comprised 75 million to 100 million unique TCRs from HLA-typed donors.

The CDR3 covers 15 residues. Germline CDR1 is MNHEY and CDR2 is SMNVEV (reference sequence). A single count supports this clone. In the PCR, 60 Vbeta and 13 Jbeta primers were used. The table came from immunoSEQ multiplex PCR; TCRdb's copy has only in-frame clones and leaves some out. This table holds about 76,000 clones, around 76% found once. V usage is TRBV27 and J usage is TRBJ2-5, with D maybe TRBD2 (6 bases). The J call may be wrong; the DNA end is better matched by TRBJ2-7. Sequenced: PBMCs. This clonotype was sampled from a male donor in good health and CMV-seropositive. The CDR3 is CASSPQGGGHYEQYF. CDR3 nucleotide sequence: TGTGCCAGCAGTCCCCAAGGAGGAGGGCATTACGAGCAGTACTTC.